This T cell receptor (beta chain) was retrieved from a study of blood T cell repertoires in COVID-19. Study-wide background: The cDNA or gDNA used as material had been derived from T cells, B-cell-depleted T cells, or PBMCs.

Clones were read by immunoSEQ multiplex PCR, and TCRdb kept only the in-frame ones, dropping some. This sample has 200,000 to 250,000 clones, with roughly 83% found just once. The receptor comes from a woman aged 45-60 years with acute or convalescent COVID-19. Sample: peripheral blood.

The CDR3 loop reads CASSPRRQETQYF. CDR3 nucleotides: TGTGCCAGCTCACCGAGGAGGCAAGAGACCCAGTACTTC. The chain couples TRBV18 to TRBJ2-5; weak D call: TRBD2 (5 bases). This CDR3 contains 13 residues. The V gene lost 3 bases and the J gene lost 2 bases, with 7 bases spanning the gap. The V gene's germline CDR1 is KGHSH and CDR2 LQKENI.